This TCR beta chain was found in a study of CD8+ T cells in alopecia areata. For the study at large: Tofacitinib continued for 6 to 18 months and was then withheld for 6 months. The study, taken as a whole, reports: On tofacitinib, scalp clonality and expanded CD8+ clones among top 100 fell significantly. During tofacitinib treatment, many expanded lesional clones remained in scalp and blood.

Germline V gene data show CDR1 as MNHEY and CDR2 as SVGAGI. V was pared by 0 bases and J by 5 bases, with 9 bases between. The CDR3 has 14 amino acids. Treatment meaning: oral pan-JAK inhibitor, 5-10 mg twice daily. Following extraction, RNA underwent reverse transcription to cDNA, which served as the sequencing template. Profiled with immunoSEQ multiplex PCR; TCRdb holds only in-frame clones, not every one. The table includes 190,000 or so clones, about three fifths detected once. In the case of this clone: Its antigen is not known.

This chain links TRBV6-5 with TRBJ2-3; no clear D gene. The source is a human donor with alopecia areata. This material consisted of CD4+ T cells sorted from blood, taken at week 4, from a patient treated with tofacitinib. The CDR3, as DNA: TGTGCCAGCAGTTACTCCCGACTCGGAGATACGCAGTATTTT. It is translated as CASSYSRLGDTQYF.